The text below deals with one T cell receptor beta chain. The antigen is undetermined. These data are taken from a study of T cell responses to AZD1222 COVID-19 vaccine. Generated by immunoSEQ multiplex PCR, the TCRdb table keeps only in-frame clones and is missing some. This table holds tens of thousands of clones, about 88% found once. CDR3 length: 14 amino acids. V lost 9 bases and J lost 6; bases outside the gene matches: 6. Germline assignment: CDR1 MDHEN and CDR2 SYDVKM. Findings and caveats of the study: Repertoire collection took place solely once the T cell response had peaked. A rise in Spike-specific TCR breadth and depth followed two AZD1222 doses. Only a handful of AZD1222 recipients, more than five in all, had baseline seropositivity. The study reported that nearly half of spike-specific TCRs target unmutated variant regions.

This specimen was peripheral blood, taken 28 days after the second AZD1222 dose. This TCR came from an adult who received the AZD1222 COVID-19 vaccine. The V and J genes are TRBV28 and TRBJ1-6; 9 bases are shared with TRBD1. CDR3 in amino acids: CASEGTGSNSPLHF. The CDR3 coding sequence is TGTGCCAGTGAGGGGACAGGGTCTAATTCACCCCTCCACTTT. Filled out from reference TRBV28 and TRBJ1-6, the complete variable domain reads DVKVTQSSRYLVKRTGEKVFLECVQDMDHENMFWYRQDPGLGLRLIYFSYDVKMKEKGDIPEGYSVSREKKERFSLILESASTNQTSMYLCASEGTGSNSPLHFGNGTRLTVT.